The rows below give T cell receptor beta chains drawn from one sample of a study of blood T cell repertoires in COVID-19. The table came from immunoSEQ multiplex PCR; TCRdb's copy has only in-frame clones and leaves some out. The data contain approximately 23,000 clones, less than 95% of them singletons. The sample taken for sequencing was peripheral blood. The receptors derive from a man in his sixties or seventies with acute or convalescent COVID-19. CDR3s include the opening cysteine and the closing phenylalanine or tryptophan. D genes are given only for firm matches. Only part of the rows carry a size: once, few, many, or a class if the clone is expanded.

J	D	V	size	CDR3	DNA
TRBJ1-2	TRBD1	TRBV2	-	CASRGGPGGSYGYTF	TGTGCCAGCAGGGGGGGGCCAGGGGGCTCCTATGGCTACACCTTC
TRBJ1-1	-	TRBV3-1/TRBV3-2	-	CASSQGRNTEAFF	TGTGCCAGCAGCCAAGGCAGAAACACTGAAGCTTTCTTT
TRBJ1-2	-	TRBV6-2/TRBV6-3	few	CASSYARGYGYTF	TGTGCCAGCAGTTACGCCAGGGGCTATGGCTACACCTTC
TRBJ2-7	-	TRBV19	-	CASSIDGVRNEQYF	TGTGCCAGTAGTATAGACGGGGTAAGGAACGAGCAGTACTTC
TRBJ2-2	-	TRBV27	few	CASSRTTRRGGELFF	TGTGCCAGCAGTCGTACGACTAGACGGGGCGGGGAGCTGTTTTTT
TRBJ2-6	-	TRBV2	once	CASSEGLAGGANVLTF	TGTGCCAGCAGTGAAGGTCTAGCTGGTGGGGCCAACGTCCTGACTTTC
TRBJ1-2	TRBD1	TRBV11-2	-	CASSPRQGSGYTF	TGTGCCAGCAGCCCTAGACAGGGGAGTGGCTACACCTTC
TRBJ1-4	-	TRBV10-1	-	CASSKGATNEKLFF	TGCGCCAGCAGCAAGGGGGCAACTAATGAAAAACTGTTTTTT
TRBJ1-2	TRBD1	TRBV28	-	CASSLPPGQGGYGYTF	TGTGCCAGCAGTTTACCCCCGGGACAGGGAGGATATGGCTACACCTTC
TRBJ2-6	-	TRBV6-2/TRBV6-3	once	CASSPRRLASGANVLTF	TGTGCCAGCAGTCCCCGACGATTAGCCTCTGGGGCCAACGTCCTGACTTTC
TRBJ2-7	TRBD2	TRBV6-2/TRBV6-3	-	CASSYPTRLAGYPSIYEQYF	TGTGCCAGCAGTTACCCAACCCGACTAGCGGGGTACCCCTCAATCTACGAGCAGTACTTC
TRBJ1-4	-	TRBV27	-	CASSFRGWEKLFF	TGTGCCAGCAGTTTTAGGGGATGGGAAAAACTGTTTTTT
TRBJ1-4	-	TRBV4-1	-	CASSQGQGYNEKLFF	TGCGCCAGCAGCCAAGGGCAGGGCTATAATGAAAAACTGTTTTTT
TRBJ2-1	TRBD2	TRBV5-1	-	CASSLRTSGRRTNEQFF	TGCGCCAGCAGCTTGCGGACTAGCGGGAGGCGAACCAATGAGCAGTTCTTC